This TCR beta chain was documented in a study of T cells in Graves' hyperthyroidism and ophthalmopathy. Only a few counts were recorded for this clonotype. Amplified TCR beta CDR3 regions derived from RNA transcripts. HTBI primers were employed in a first-round RT-PCR of the TCR CDR3. TCRdb ran MiXCR on the multiplex PCR reads and lists one entry per CDR3 protein. The sample consists of under 400,000 distinct CDR3 sequences, approximately 16% of them appearing once. Patients affected by ophthalmopathy presented a Clinical Activity Score of at least 3, a NOSPECS grade of at least 4, and disease duration below 3 months. This clonotype was sampled from a woman aged 55-70 years with Graves' ophthalmopathy. Sequenced sample: blood.

CDR3 in DNA: TGTGCCAGTAGTAACCGGGATTTAAATTCACCCCTCCACTTT. Translated: CASSNRDLNSPLHF. The genes are TRBV19 and TRBJ1-6; no clear D gene. CDR1 and CDR2 from the germline V gene are LNHDA and SQIVND (reference sequence). Trimming pared 4 bases from V and 7 bases from J, leaving 11 bases between. This CDR3 contains 14 residues.